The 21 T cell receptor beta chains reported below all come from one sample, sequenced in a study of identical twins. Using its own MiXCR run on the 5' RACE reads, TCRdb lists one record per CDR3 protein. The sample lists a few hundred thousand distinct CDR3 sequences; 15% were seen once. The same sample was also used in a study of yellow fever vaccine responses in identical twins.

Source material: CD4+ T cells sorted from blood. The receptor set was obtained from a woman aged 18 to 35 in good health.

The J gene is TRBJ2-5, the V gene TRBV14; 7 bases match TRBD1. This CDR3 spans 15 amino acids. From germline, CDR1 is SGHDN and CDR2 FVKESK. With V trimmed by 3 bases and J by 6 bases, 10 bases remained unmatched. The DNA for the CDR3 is TGTGCCAGCAGCCACGGGACGGACAGGCGTCAGACCCAGTACTTC. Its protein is CASSHGTDRRQTQYF.

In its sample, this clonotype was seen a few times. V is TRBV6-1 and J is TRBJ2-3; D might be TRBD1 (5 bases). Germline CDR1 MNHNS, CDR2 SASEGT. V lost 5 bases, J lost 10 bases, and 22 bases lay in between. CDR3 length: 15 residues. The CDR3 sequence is CASSTQRGRSRAQYF. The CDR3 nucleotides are TGTGCCAGCAGTACCCAAAGGGGTAGGAGCCGGGCGCAGTATTTT.

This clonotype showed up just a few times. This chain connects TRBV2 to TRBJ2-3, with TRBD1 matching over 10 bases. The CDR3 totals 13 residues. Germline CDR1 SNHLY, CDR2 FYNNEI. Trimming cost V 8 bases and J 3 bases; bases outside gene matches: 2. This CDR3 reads CASGGQGTDTQYF. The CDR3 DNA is TGTGCCAGCGGGGGACAGGGGACAGATACGCAGTATTTT.

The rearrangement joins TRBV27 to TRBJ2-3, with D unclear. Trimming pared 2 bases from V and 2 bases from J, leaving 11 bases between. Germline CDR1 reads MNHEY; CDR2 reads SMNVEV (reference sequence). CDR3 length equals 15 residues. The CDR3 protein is CASSLRLADTDTQYF. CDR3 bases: TGTGCCAGCAGTTTACGGTTAGCAGACACAGATACGCAGTATTTT.

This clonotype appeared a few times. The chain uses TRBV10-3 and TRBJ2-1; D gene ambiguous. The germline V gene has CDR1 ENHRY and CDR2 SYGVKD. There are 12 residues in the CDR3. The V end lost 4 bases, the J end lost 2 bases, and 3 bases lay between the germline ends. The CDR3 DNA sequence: TGTGCCATCAGTGGGACCTACAATGAGCAGTTCTTC. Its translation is CAISGTYNEQFF.

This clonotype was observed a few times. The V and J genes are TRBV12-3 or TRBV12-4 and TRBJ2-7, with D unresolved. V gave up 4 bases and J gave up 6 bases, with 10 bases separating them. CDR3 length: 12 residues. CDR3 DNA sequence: TGTGCCAGCAGTTCCTCGCTGGGCGAGCAGTACTTC. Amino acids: CASSSSLGEQYF.

CDR3 coding DNA: TGCGCCAGCAAAACAGGGAGCTCTGGAAACACCATATATTTT. Encoded protein: CASKTGSSGNTIYF. This sequence joins TRBV10-2 and TRBJ1-3; possibly TRBD1 for D (6 bases). Trimming took 7 bases from V and 0 from J, leaving 10 bases between them. The germline CDR1 and CDR2 sequences are WSHSY and SAAADI. There are 14 residues in the CDR3.

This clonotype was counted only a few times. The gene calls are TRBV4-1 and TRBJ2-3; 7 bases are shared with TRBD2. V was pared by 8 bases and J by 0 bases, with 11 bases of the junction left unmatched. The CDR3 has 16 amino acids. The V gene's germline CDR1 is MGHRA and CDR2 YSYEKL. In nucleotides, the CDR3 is TGCGCCAGCGAAAGCGGGGTATCTTCTAGCACAGATACGCAGTATTTT. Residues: CASESGVSSSTDTQYF.

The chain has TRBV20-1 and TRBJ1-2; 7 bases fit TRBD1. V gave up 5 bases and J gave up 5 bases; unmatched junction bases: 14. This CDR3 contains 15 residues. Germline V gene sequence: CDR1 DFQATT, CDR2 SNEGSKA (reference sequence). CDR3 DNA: TGCAGTGCTTACCGGGACAGATCGTTAGTGTATGGCTACACCTTC. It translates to CSAYRDRSLVYGYTF.

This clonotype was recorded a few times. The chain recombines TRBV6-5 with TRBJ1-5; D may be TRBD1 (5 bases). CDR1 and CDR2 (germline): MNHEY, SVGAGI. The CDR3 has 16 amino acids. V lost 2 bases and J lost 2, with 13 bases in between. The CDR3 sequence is CASSYPGGLGNQPQHF. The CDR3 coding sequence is TGTGCCAGCAGTTACCCGGGGGGATTGGGCAATCAGCCCCAGCATTTT.

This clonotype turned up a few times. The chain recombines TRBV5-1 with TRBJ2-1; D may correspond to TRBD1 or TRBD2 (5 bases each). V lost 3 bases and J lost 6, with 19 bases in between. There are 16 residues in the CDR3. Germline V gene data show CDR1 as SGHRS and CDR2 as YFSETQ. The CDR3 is CASSWPGQGDSNEQFF. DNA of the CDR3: TGCGCCAGCAGCTGGCCAGGGCAGGGAGATAGCAATGAGCAGTTCTTC.

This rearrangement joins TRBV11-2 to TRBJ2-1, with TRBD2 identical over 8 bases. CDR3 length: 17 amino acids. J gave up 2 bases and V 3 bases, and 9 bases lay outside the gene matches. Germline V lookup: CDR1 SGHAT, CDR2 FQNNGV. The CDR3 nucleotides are TGTGCCAGCAGCTTCGTCACAGCGGGGGTCACCTACAATGAGCAGTTCTTC. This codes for CASSFVTAGVTYNEQFF.

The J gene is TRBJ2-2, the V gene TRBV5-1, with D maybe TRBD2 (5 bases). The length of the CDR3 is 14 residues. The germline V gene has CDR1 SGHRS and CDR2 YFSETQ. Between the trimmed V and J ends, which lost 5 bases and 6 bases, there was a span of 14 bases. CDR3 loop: CASRPSWGPGELFF. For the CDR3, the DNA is TGCGCCAGCAGGCCTAGCTGGGGTCCCGGGGAGCTGTTTTTT.

The CDR3: CASSPKDLAQETQYF. CDR3 sequence (DNA): TGTGCCAGCAGCCCGAAGGACCTGGCCCAAGAGACCCAGTACTTC. The chain joins TRBV7-2 to TRBJ2-5; D gene uncertain. CDR3 length: 15 amino acids. Per germline, CDR1 SGHTA and CDR2 FQGNSA. Trimming took off 5 bases at V and 1 base at J, with 14 bases between the two ends.

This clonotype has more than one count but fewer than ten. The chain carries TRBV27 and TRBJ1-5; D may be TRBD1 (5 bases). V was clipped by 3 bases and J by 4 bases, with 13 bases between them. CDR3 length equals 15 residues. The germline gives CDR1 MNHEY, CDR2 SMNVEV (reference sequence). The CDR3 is CASSFSGGINQPQHF. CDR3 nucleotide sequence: TGTGCCAGCAGTTTTAGCGGGGGTATAAATCAGCCCCAGCATTTT.

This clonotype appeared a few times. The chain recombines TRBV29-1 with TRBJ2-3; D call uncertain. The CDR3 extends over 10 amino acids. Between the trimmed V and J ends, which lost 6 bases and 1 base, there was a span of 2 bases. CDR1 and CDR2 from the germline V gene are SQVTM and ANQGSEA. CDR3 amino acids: CSVGTDTQYF. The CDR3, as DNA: TGCAGCGTCGGCACAGATACGCAGTATTTT.

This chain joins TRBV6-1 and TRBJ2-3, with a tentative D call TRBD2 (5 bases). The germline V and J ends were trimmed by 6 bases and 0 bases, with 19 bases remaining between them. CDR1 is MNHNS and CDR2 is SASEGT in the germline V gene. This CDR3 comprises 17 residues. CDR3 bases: TGTGCCAGCAGCCCGGCCCCGGGGTCCACTAGCACAGATACGCAGTATTTT. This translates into CASSPAPGSTSTDTQYF.

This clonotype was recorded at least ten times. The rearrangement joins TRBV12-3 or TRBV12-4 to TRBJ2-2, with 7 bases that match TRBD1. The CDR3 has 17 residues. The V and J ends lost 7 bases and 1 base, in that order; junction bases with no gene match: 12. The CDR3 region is CASKTTTGARNTGELFF. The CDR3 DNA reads TGTGCCAGCAAAACGACCACAGGGGCGAGGAACACCGGGGAGCTGTTTTTT.

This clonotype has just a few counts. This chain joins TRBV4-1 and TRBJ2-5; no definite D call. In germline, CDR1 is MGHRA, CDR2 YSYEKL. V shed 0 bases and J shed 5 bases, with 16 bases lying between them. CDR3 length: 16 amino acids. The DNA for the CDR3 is TGCGCCAGCAGCCAAGATGGCTATCTCGCGAGGGAGACCCAGTACTTC. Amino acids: CASSQDGYLARETQYF.

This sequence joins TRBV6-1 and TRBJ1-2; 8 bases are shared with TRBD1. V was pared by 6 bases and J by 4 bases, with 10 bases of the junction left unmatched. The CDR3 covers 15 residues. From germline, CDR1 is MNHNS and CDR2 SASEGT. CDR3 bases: TGTGCCAGCAGCCCAGGACAGGGCGGCATCTATGGCTACACCTTC. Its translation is CASSPGQGGIYGYTF.

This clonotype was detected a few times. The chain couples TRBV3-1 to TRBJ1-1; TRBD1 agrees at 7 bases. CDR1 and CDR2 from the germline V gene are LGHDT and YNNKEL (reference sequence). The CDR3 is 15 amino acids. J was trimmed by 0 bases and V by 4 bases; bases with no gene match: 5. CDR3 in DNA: TGTGCCAGCAGCCGGGGCGGGACAGTGAACACTGAAGCTTTCTTT. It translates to CASSRGGTVNTEAFF.